The 20 T cell receptor beta chains listed next were all sequenced from one sample in a study of cytomegalovirus exposure and HLA in healthy donors (dated by TCRdb to 2017 to 2019). Receptor libraries were prepared by the immunoSEQ multiplex PCR assay. For the multiplex PCR, a mixture combining 60 forward primers for TCR Vbeta segments and 13 reverse primers for TCR Jbeta segments was used. TCRdb re-hosts the immuneACCESS table, in-frame sequences only. Its copies lack some clones; in the studies checked, an unresolved V gene accounts for under half of them, and the cause for the rest is not known. The table for this sample lists roughly 120,000 clones; just under 75% of them were counted only once. The ten largest make up less than 5% of the sample. The specimen sequenced was PBMCs. Receptors originate from a man aged 60-69 years in good health and CMV-seropositive.

V usage is TRBV15 and J usage is TRBJ1-6; 11 bases are shared with TRBD1. The CDR3 contains 15 residues. Germline-derived CDR1 and CDR2 are LNHNV and YYDKDF (reference sequence). The V segment lost 0 bases and the J segment 10 bases; nucleotides outside the gene matches: 2. CDR3 DNA: TGTGCCACCAGCAGAGAAAGGACAGGGGGCTCACCCCTCCACTTT. Residues: CATSRERTGGSPLHF.

The CDR3 DNA sequence: TGTGCCAGCAGCTTATCAGGGACTAGAAGTGAGCAGTTCTTC. It codes for CASSLSGTRSEQFF. The chain joins TRBV7-3 to TRBJ2-1; 8 nucleotides align to TRBD2. The V gene's germline CDR1 is SGHTA and CDR2 FQGTGA. J was trimmed by 9 bases and V by 2 bases; bases with no gene match: 6. The CDR3 sequence is 14 residues long.

This clone was found a few times. This sample includes further DNA sequences coding for the same CDR3. CDR3 DNA: TGCGCCAGCAGCTTACAGGGGGCTAACTATGGCTACACCTTC. Protein product: CASSLQGANYGYTF. V and J are TRBV5-1 and TRBJ1-2, with TRBD1 matching over 8 bases. The CDR3 is made up of 14 amino acids. Trimming took 2 bases from V and 0 from J; bases not matched to a gene: 0. Germline V gene data show CDR1 as SGHRS and CDR2 as YFSETQ.

The V gene is TRBV9, the J gene TRBJ2-3; TRBD2 matches 10 bases. The V gene end was trimmed by 3 bases and the J gene end by 8 bases; junction bases not matched to a gene: 6. This CDR3 is 14 amino acids long. Germline V gives CDR1 SGDLS, CDR2 YYNGEE. The CDR3 nucleotides read TGTGCCAGCAGCGGGCTAGCGGGGGTGATTACGCAGTATTTT. It translates to CASSGLAGVITQYF.

This chain connects TRBV6-5 to TRBJ2-3; possible D gene TRBD1, 6 bases. This CDR3 is built from 15 residues. Deletions cut 8 bases from V and 0 bases from J, with 15 bases between. Germline V gene lookup returns CDR1 MNHEY and CDR2 SVGAGI. The CDR3 reads CASSTGQFSTDTQYF. CDR3 nucleotide sequence: TGTGCCAGCTCCACAGGACAGTTTAGCACAGATACGCAGTATTTT.

This chain links TRBV2 with TRBJ2-3; 8 bases map to TRBD2. Germline V CDR1 and CDR2: SNHLY, FYNNEI. The J segment lost 5 bases and the V segment lost 1 base, leaving 8 bases of the junction unmatched. The CDR3 length is 16 residues. The CDR3 loop is CASSEVRSGGLDTQYF. In nucleotides, the CDR3 is TGTGCCAGCAGTGAAGTTAGGAGCGGGGGCCTAGATACGCAGTATTTT.

J is TRBJ1-1 and V is TRBV6-1, with D possibly matching TRBD1 (6 bases). The V and J ends lost 3 bases and 5 bases respectively, with 16 bases between them. CDR1 is MNHNS and CDR2 is SASEGT in the germline V gene. The CDR3 covers 15 residues. CDR3 nucleotide sequence: TGTGCCAGCAGTGAGCCACAGGCGGGGGCAACTGAAGCTTTCTTT. It specifies CASSEPQAGATEAFF.

The CDR3 coding sequence is TGTGCCAGCAGTTCTCCCGGGACTAGCTTCGAGCAGTACTTC. Amino acids: CASSSPGTSFEQYF. This rearrangement joins TRBV28 to TRBJ2-7; 9 bases agree with TRBD2. The ends lost 4 bases at V and 6 bases at J; junction bases unmatched: 7. Germline CDR1 MDHEN, CDR2 SYDVKM. The CDR3 is 14 residues long.

A word on this clone: Other DNA sequences of this sample code for an identical CDR3. The DNA for the CDR3 is TGTGCCAGCAGCTTGAGGGGGACTGAAGCTTTCTTT. Amino acids: CASSLRGTEAFF. The chain employs TRBV7-9 and TRBJ1-1; weak D call: TRBD1 (6 bases). The V end lost 3 bases, the J end lost 5 bases, and 7 bases lay between the germline ends. The germline V gene has CDR1 SEHNR and CDR2 FQNEAQ (reference sequence). The CDR3 has 12 residues.

The genes are TRBV4-1 and TRBJ2-2, with 10 nucleotides matching TRBD2. Germline lookup yields CDR1 MGHRA and CDR2 YSYEKL. Trimming cost V 5 bases and J 2 bases; bases outside gene matches: 8. CDR3 length equals 17 residues. Written as DNA, the CDR3 is TGCGCCAGCAGCGAGACCGCTAGCGGGGGTAACACCGGGGAGCTGTTTTTT. Amino acid sequence: CASSETASGGNTGELFF.

A remark on this clone: The germline gene is not matched at one end of the junction; a read error may be the cause. The chain employs TRBV7-7 and TRBJ2-2; 8 positions agree with TRBD2. This CDR3 comprises 17 residues. In germline, CDR1 is SSHAT, CDR2 FNYEAQ (reference sequence). The CDR3 spells CASSLSSAGGNTGELFF. As DNA, the CDR3 is TGTGCTAGCAGCTTAAGCTCGGCGGGGGGCAACACCGGGGAGCTGTTTTTT.

V gene TRBV7-2 combines with J gene TRBJ2-1; 10 nucleotides align to TRBD2. The CDR3 is made up of 14 amino acids. CDR1 and CDR2 from the germline V gene are SGHTA and FQGNSA. V trimming: 5 bases; J trimming: 4 bases; junction bases outside the gene matches: 2. CDR3: CASSHSGGYNEQFF. DNA of the CDR3: TGTGCCAGCAGCCATAGCGGGGGGTACAATGAGCAGTTCTTC.

The CDR3 sequence: CASSSGGGGTYNEQFF. The CDR3 bases are TGTGCCAGCAGCTCTGGAGGGGGAGGGACCTACAATGAGCAGTTCTTC. V and J are TRBV5-4 and TRBJ2-1; the D gene is possibly TRBD2 (7 bases). Germline V gene lookup returns CDR1 SGHNT and CDR2 YYREEE (reference sequence). This CDR3 has 16 residues. Deletions cut 3 bases from V and 2 bases from J, with 15 bases between.

This chain uses TRBV9 with TRBJ2-2, with a possible D match to TRBD2 (5 bases). With 3 bases removed from V and 5 bases from J, the gap between germline ends came to 11 bases. This CDR3 comprises 14 residues. The germline V gene encodes CDR1 SGDLS and CDR2 YYNGEE. CDR3 loop: CASSENTRTGELFF. The DNA of the CDR3 is TGTGCCAGCAGCGAGAATACTAGGACCGGGGAGCTGTTTTTT.

CDR3 nucleotides: TGTGCCAGCAGCGGACTAGCGGGGGGGGTCAGTTACCAAGAGACCCAGTACTTC. Translating it yields CASSGLAGGVSYQETQYF. The rearrangement links TRBV7-8 to TRBJ2-5; 15 bases line up with TRBD2. V shed 5 bases, J shed 0 bases, and the junction held 7 bases outside the gene matches. Germline V lookup: CDR1 SGHVS, CDR2 FQNEAQ. The CDR3 is 18 residues long. The full variable domain, with the rest looked up from reference TRBV7-8 and TRBJ2-5, is GAGVSQSPRYKVAKRGQDVALRCDPISGHVSLFWYQQALGQGPEFLTYFQNEAQLDKSGLPSDRFFAERPEGSVSTLKIQRTQQEDSAVYLCASSGLAGGVSYQETQYFGPGTRLLVL.

This clone has more than one count but fewer than ten. The chain recombines TRBV25-1 with TRBJ1-6, with D hard to call. From germline, CDR1 is MGHDK and CDR2 SYGVNS. The ends were cut back, 5 bases at V and 7 bases at J, with 9 bases in the middle. The CDR3 runs to 13 residues. The chain's CDR3 is CASSRELNSPLHF. DNA of the CDR3: TGTGCCAGCAGTAGAGAGCTGAATTCACCCCTCCACTTT.

The chain uses TRBV5-1 and TRBJ1-4, with TRBD1 matching over 9 bases. The CDR3 runs 15 residues. Germline V lookup: CDR1 SGHRS, CDR2 YFSETQ. Unmatched junction bases numbered 3, after V lost 4 bases and J lost 2 bases. CDR3 in amino acids: CASSTDRGTNEKLFF. In DNA form, the CDR3 reads TGCGCCAGCAGCACCGACAGGGGGACTAATGAAAAACTGTTTTTT. The full variable domain, its missing parts supplied by reference TRBV5-1 and TRBJ1-4, is KAGVTQTPRYLIKTRGQQVTLSCSPISGHRSVSWYQQTPGQGLQFLFEYFSETQRNKGNFPGRFSGRQFSNSRSEMNVSTLELGDSALYLCASSTDRGTNEKLFFGSGTQLSVL.

This clone was seen only a few times. This sequence joins TRBV10-3 and TRBJ1-4; D is uncertain. The germline V gene encodes CDR1 ENHRY and CDR2 SYGVKD. The CDR3 extends over 14 amino acids. V dropped 4 bases and J dropped 4 bases, with 10 bases sitting between them. CDR3 region: CAISGSNINEKLFF. The DNA of the CDR3 is TGTGCCATCAGTGGTAGCAACATTAATGAAAAACTGTTTTTT.

Here the CDR3 reads CASSQSYSPSGNTIYF. CDR3 DNA sequence: TGTGCCAGCAGCCAATCGTACAGTCCCTCTGGAAACACCATATATTTT. The V call is TRBV4-2, the J call TRBJ1-3; no definite D call. Trimming removed 2 bases at V and 0 bases at J, with 11 bases between. CDR1 and CDR2 from the germline V gene are LGHNA and YNFKEQ. The CDR3 has 16 residues.

This chain uses TRBV7-3 with TRBJ1-2, with 9 bases matching TRBD1. The CDR3 covers 13 residues. The germline V gene has CDR1 SGHTA and CDR2 FQGTGA. Trimming at V came to 3 bases and at J to 5 bases, leaving 1 base not matched to a gene. The CDR3 coding sequence is TGTGCCAGCAGCTTTGGACAGGGGTATGGCTACACCTTC. Its protein product is CASSFGQGYGYTF. Filled out from reference TRBV7-3 and TRBJ1-2, the complete variable domain reads GAGVSQTPSNKVTEKGKYVELRCDPISGHTALYWYRQSLGQGPEFLIYFQGTGAADDSGLPNDRFFAVRPEGSVSTLKIQRTERGDSAVYLCASSFGQGYGYTFGSGTRLTVV.